This T cell receptor (beta chain) was observed in a study of blood T cell repertoires in COVID-19. This study enrolled people aged 18 to 89 from about two dozen US geographic areas. Donors in Cohort 3 who had recovered were those with two negative PCRs, healthcare professional clearance, or resolution of their symptoms. Germline V gene sequence: CDR1 MNHEY, CDR2 SVGAGI. This CDR3 is built from 15 residues. V lost 6 bases to trimming and J lost 6 bases, with 19 bases between them. Clones were read by immunoSEQ multiplex PCR, and TCRdb kept only the in-frame ones, dropping some. The sample shows a few hundred thousand clones, about 90% of them seen only once.

The gene calls are TRBV6-5 and TRBJ2-3; D is possibly TRBD1 (6 bases). The sequence was obtained from a woman younger than 45 who had recovered from COVID-19. The source material was PBMCs or T cells enriched from blood (not recorded which). DNA for the CDR3: TGTGCCAGCAGGGCCGGGCCAGGGGTTAGCGATACGCAGTATTTT. Residues: CASRAGPGVSDTQYF.